This is a list of T cell receptor beta chains from one sample in a study of blood T cell repertoires in COVID-19. The method was immunoSEQ multiplex PCR; TCRdb's version includes in-frame clones alone and lacks a portion of them. The sample shows about 160,000 clones, approximately 86% of them seen only once. Input material: peripheral blood. The receptors come from a woman aged 60-75 years who had recovered from COVID-19. The CDR3 runs from the conserved cysteine through the conserved F or W. The D gene is left open where the match is weak. Clone size is not always given. Where it is, it says once, few, many or a class for expanded clones.

d_call	clone_size	v_call	cdr3_length	j_call	cdr3_nt	cdr3_aa
NA	NA	TRBV19	14	TRBJ2-2	TGTGCCAGTAGCGCGCAGGCAGGTTACGGGGAGCTGTTTTTT	CASSAQAGYGELFF
NA	NA	TRBV6-5	15	TRBJ1-1	TGTGCCAGCAGTTATGTCTTGAGACCCGGCGGTGAAGCTTTCTTT	CASSYVLRPGGEAFF
TRBD2	NA	TRBV5-1	16	TRBJ2-1	TGCGCCAGCAGCTTGGAGCTAGCGGGGGGTTACAATGAGCAGTTCTTC	CASSLELAGGYNEQFF
NA	NA	TRBV6-1	16	TRBJ1-5	TGTGCCAGCAGTGGAACAGGGATTATCCAGGGTCAGCCCCAGCATTTT	CASSGTGIIQGQPQHF
NA	NA	TRBV2	13	TRBJ2-5	TGTGCCAGCGGACCCTCGGGAAGGGAGACCCAGTACTTC	CASGPSGRETQYF
NA	NA	TRBV19	15	TRBJ2-1	TGTGCCAGTAGGGCCGACAGAGACTCCTACAATGAGCAGTTCTTC	CASRADRDSYNEQFF
NA	once	TRBV15	15	TRBJ1-4	TGTGCCACCAGCAGAGATATAGCAGGGCGTGAAAAACTGTTTTTT	CATSRDIAGREKLFF
TRBD1	many	TRBV5-1	14	TRBJ2-7	TGCGCCAGCAGTTCGACCGGGACAGGGGCCGAGCAGTACTTC	CASSSTGTGAEQYF
TRBD1	once	TRBV7-8	19	TRBJ2-5	TGTGCCAGCAGTCAACCCGCCCCCGGGACAGGGGACGATAGGGAGACCCAGTACTTC	CASSQPAPGTGDDRETQYF
NA	NA	TRBV27	14	TRBJ2-7	TGTGCCAGCAGTTTAATGCGGGGAAGCTACGAGCAGTACTTC	CASSLMRGSYEQYF
NA	NA	TRBV7-9	14	TRBJ2-3	TGTGCCAGCAGCTTAGCTCAGGGCTTGGATACGCAGTATTTT	CASSLAQGLDTQYF
NA	NA	TRBV6-5	16	TRBJ2-1	TGTGCCAGCAGTTACTCGAGAAACGCGGAGTACAATGAGCAGTTCTTC	CASSYSRNAEYNEQFF
TRBD2	NA	TRBV4-1	22	TRBJ2-1	TGCGCCAGCAGCCGCCTCCCACCCGGGACTAGCGGGGGGGCCCGCTCCTACAATGAGCAGTTCTTC	CASSRLPPGTSGGARSYNEQFF
NA	NA	TRBV4-2	14	TRBJ1-2	TGTGCCAGCAGCCAAGACAGGATAAACTATGGCTACACCTTC	CASSQDRINYGYTF
NA	NA	TRBV3-1/TRBV3-2	13	TRBJ2-2	TGTGCCAGCACCCAACAGGCCACCGGGGAGCTGTTTTTT	CASTQQATGELFF
NA	NA	TRBV4-1	16	TRBJ2-3	TGCGCCAGCAGCCAAGACGGCGGGGCAGTAACAGATACGCAGTATTTT	CASSQDGGAVTDTQYF
NA	NA	TRBV6-6	14	TRBJ1-5	TGTGCCAGCAGTGCCAGGGGCCTTAGGGAGCCCCAGCATTTT	CASSARGLREPQHF
TRBD1	NA	TRBV4-1	16	TRBJ2-4	TGCGCCAGCAGCCAAGATCTGTGGGACAGGAAAAACATTCAGTACTTC	CASSQDLWDRKNIQYF
NA	NA	TRBV24-1	15	TRBJ2-3	TGTGCCACCAGTGATTCGAGGGCAGGGGAATCGGCGCAGTATTTT	CATSDSRAGESAQYF
TRBD1	NA	TRBV2	17	TRBJ1-1	TGTGCCAGCAGTGCGCCGGACAGGGGCGTCATGAACACTGAAGCTTTCTTT	CASSAPDRGVMNTEAFF
TRBD2	NA	TRBV3-1/TRBV3-2	14	TRBJ2-7	TGTGCCAGCAGCCGATGGACTAGGGCCTACGAGCAGTACTTC	CASSRWTRAYEQYF
TRBD1	few	TRBV4-1	15	TRBJ1-4	TGCGCCAGCAGCCACCCGGGACAGGCGGGTGAAAAACTGTTTTTT	CASSHPGQAGEKLFF
NA	NA	TRBV7-3	15	TRBJ2-2	TGTGCCAGCAGCTTAACCTGGGGCCGGACCGGGGAGCTGTTTTTT	CASSLTWGRTGELFF
NA	NA	TRBV9	14	TRBJ2-5	TGTGCCAGCAGCCCGGGGTCCTTGGGGGAGACCCAGTACTTC	CASSPGSLGETQYF
TRBD1	NA	TRBV6-4	14	TRBJ2-2	TGTGCCAGCCAGGACAGGAGGAACACCGGGGAGCTGTTTTTT	CASQDRRNTGELFF
TRBD1	few	TRBV7-3	14	TRBJ2-7	TGTGCCAGCAGCTTAGGACAGGGGGCGGGCGAGCAGTACTTC	CASSLGQGAGEQYF
NA	NA	TRBV19	16	TRBJ1-2	TGTGCCAGTAGTGCCAATTCAGGGGAGTCTAACTATGGCTACACCTTC	CASSANSGESNYGYTF
TRBD1	NA	TRBV5-1	15	TRBJ1-5	TGCGCCAGCAGCGAGGGACAGGGGGCAGGTCAGCCCCAGCATTTT	CASSEGQGAGQPQHF
NA	NA	TRBV7-9	14	TRBJ2-5	TGTGCCACCAGAGTCGGCGCTAGCGATGAGACCCAGTACTTC	CATRVGASDETQYF
NA	NA	TRBV6-5	12	TRBJ2-6	TGTGCCAGCCAAGGGGAAGGGAACGTCCTGACTTTC	CASQGEGNVLTF
NA	NA	TRBV18	15	TRBJ2-2	TGTGCCAGCTCACGAGGGATCGCGAACACCGGGGAGCTGTTTTTT	CASSRGIANTGELFF
NA	NA	TRBV21-1	13	TRBJ2-1	TGTGCCATGCAGGATGGCAGTTTCGTGGAGCAGTTCTTC	CAMQDGSFVEQFF
NA	NA	TRBV6-5	13	TRBJ2-5	TGTGCCAGCAGGGATACGGCGGAAGAGACCCAGTACTTC	CASRDTAEETQYF
TRBD2	NA	TRBV28	16	TRBJ2-1	TGTGCCAGCAGTTTTCTCACTAGCGGGGGGACCGATGAGCAGTTCTTC	CASSFLTSGGTDEQFF
TRBD1	NA	TRBV7-6	16	TRBJ1-3	TGTGCCAGCAGCTTGACAGGGGGCCGGGGTGGAAACACCATATATTTT	CASSLTGGRGGNTIYF
NA	NA	TRBV4-3	14	TRBJ1-4	TGCGCCAGCAGCCAGGTAGGGGGTGGAGAAAAACTGTTTTTT	CASSQVGGGEKLFF
TRBD1	NA	TRBV7-6	16	TRBJ1-2	TGTGCCAGCAGCTTAGGACAGGGGGCAAACGGCTATGGCTACACCTTC	CASSLGQGANGYGYTF
TRBD1	once	TRBV11-2	16	TRBJ2-7	TGTGCCAGCAGCTTAGCCTTTGCCGGGACAGGGGCCGAGCAGTACTTC	CASSLAFAGTGAEQYF
TRBD2	NA	TRBV19	19	TRBJ2-5	TGTGCCAGTAGCTCCCAGGGCACAACCTGGGGGGGTACCCAAGAGACCCAGTACTTC	CASSSQGTTWGGTQETQYF
NA	NA	TRBV29-1	15	TRBJ1-1	TGCAGCGTTAAATTGGCCCTAGTGGGGAACACTGAAGCTTTCTTT	CSVKLALVGNTEAFF
NA	NA	TRBV7-2	16	TRBJ2-3	TGTGCCAGCAGCACAAGTACAGGGGGGGGGACAGATACGCAGTATTTT	CASSTSTGGGTDTQYF
NA	NA	TRBV10-1	13	TRBJ1-5	TGCGCCAGCAGTCCGGGACTTAATCAGCCCCAGCATTTT	CASSPGLNQPQHF
TRBD1	NA	TRBV3-1/TRBV3-2	14	TRBJ1-5	TGTGCCAGCAGCCCGGGACAGTTCAATCAGCCCCAGCATTTT	CASSPGQFNQPQHF
NA	NA	TRBV4-3	17	TRBJ2-2	TGCGCCAGCAGCCAAGATTGGGGGACTCCAAACACCGGGGAGCTGTTTTTT	CASSQDWGTPNTGELFF
NA	NA	TRBV21-1	15	TRBJ2-7	TGTGCCAGCAGTCTCTACCGGGACAGGGCCTACGAGCAGTACTTC	CASSLYRDRAYEQYF
NA	NA	TRBV3-1/TRBV3-2	16	TRBJ2-5	TGTGCCAGCAGCCAAGATTGGGCCAGGGGAAAAGAGACCCAGTACTTC	CASSQDWARGKETQYF
TRBD1	NA	TRBV3-1/TRBV3-2	13	TRBJ2-1	TGTGCCAGCAGCGTGGGGACAGGGGATGAGCAGTTCTTC	CASSVGTGDEQFF
NA	NA	TRBV5-1	14	TRBJ1-1	TGCGCCAGCAGCGACCAGGGGATGAACACTGAAGCTTTCTTT	CASSDQGMNTEAFF
TRBD1	NA	TRBV28	15	TRBJ1-6	TGTGCCAGCAGTCTTAGGACAGGGGGAAATTCACCCCTCCACTTT	CASSLRTGGNSPLHF